The 21 T cell receptor beta chains in this list originate from one sample, sequenced in a study of T cells in Graves' hyperthyroidism and ophthalmopathy. RNA transcripts yielded amplified TCR beta CDR3 regions. HTBI primers were employed in a first-round RT-PCR of the TCR CDR3. TCRdb recomputed calls from the multiplex PCR reads with MiXCR, one row per CDR3 protein. The sample consists of roughly 710,000 distinct CDR3 sequences, approximately 40% of them appearing once. The specimen was blood. The receptor source for this set is a woman in her 40s with Graves' hyperthyroidism.

This clonotype was seen a few times. The J gene is TRBJ2-6, the V gene TRBV30; D is uncertain. Trimming shortened V by 4 bases and J by 3 bases, and 4 bases separated the two germline ends. The CDR3 is 12 amino acids. Germline loops: CDR1 GTSNPN, CDR2 SVGIG (reference sequence). CDR3 protein: CAWTVGANVLTF. The DNA of the CDR3 is TGTGCCTGGACGGTTGGGGCCAACGTCCTGACTTTC.

This clonotype was observed a few times. The chain is built from TRBV7-2 and TRBJ1-4; no clear D. The ends were cut back, 3 bases at V and 7 bases at J, with 12 bases in the middle. Germline-derived CDR1 and CDR2 are SGHTA and FQGNSA. The CDR3 consists of 14 residues. CDR3 protein: CASSLADHSEKLFF. DNA for the CDR3: TGTGCCAGCAGCTTGGCCGATCATTCTGAAAAACTGTTTTTT.

This clonotype has a handful of counts. CDR3: CASSLDSPNQPQHF. The CDR3 DNA reads TGTGCCAGCAGCCTAGACAGTCCCAATCAGCCCCAGCATTTT. V and J are TRBV28 and TRBJ1-5; possibly TRBD1 for D (5 bases). Trimming pared 6 bases from V and 3 bases from J, leaving 12 bases between. The CDR3 consists of 14 residues. Germline values: CDR1 MDHEN, CDR2 SYDVKM.

This chain links TRBV20-1 with TRBJ1-1; the match to TRBD1 covers 10 bases. The V segment lost 7 bases and the J segment 5 bases; nucleotides outside the gene matches: 7. The V gene's germline CDR1 is DFQATT and CDR2 SNEGSKA (reference sequence). The CDR3 consists of 13 residues. The CDR3 sequence is CSGDRGLETEAFF. The CDR3 bases are TGCAGTGGGGACAGGGGCTTAGAAACTGAAGCTTTCTTT.

The chain joins TRBV4-3 to TRBJ2-7; D is unclear. Germline V gives CDR1 LGHNA, CDR2 YSLEER. V lost 0 bases and J lost 0, with 6 bases in between. There are 14 residues in the CDR3. The CDR3 DNA sequence: TGCGCCAGCAGCCAAGATAAAGCCTCCTACGAGCAGTACTTC. Its translation: CASSQDKASYEQYF.

This rearrangement joins TRBV12-3 or TRBV12-4 to TRBJ1-2; D is perhaps TRBD1 (6 bases). Trimming took 4 bases from V and 5 from J, leaving 11 bases between them. The CDR3 contains 13 residues. As DNA, the CDR3 is TGTGCCAGCAGTTATAACAGGGTTTATGGCTACACCTTC. The encoded protein is CASSYNRVYGYTF.

Comments on this clonotype: This may be a read error, as it is one base from a much larger clone. The final CDR3 position lacks the conserved phenylalanine or tryptophan, pointing to a likely read error. DNA of the CDR3: TGTGCCAGTAGTATCACACCACAGGTTAACTATGGCTACACCATC. Translated: CASSITPQVNYGYTI. V usage is TRBV19 and J usage is TRBJ1-2; a weak D match, TRBD1 (5 bases). Germline-derived CDR1 and CDR2 are LNHDA and SQIVND (reference sequence). Trimming shortened V by 3 bases and J by 1 base, and 12 bases separated the two germline ends. The CDR3 runs to 15 residues.

The chain has TRBV2 and TRBJ2-1, with 7 positions matching TRBD2. The trim removed 4 bases at V and 0 bases at J, leaving 9 bases unmatched. The germline V gene encodes CDR1 SNHLY and CDR2 FYNNEI. There are 17 residues in the CDR3. As DNA, the CDR3 is TGTGCCAGCAGTGCCAGCGGGGCCCTCAGCTCCTACAATGAGCAGTTCTTC. This translates into CASSASGALSSYNEQFF.

A single count supports this clonotype. This rearrangement joins TRBV7-2 to TRBJ2-7; TRBD1 might be the D (5 bases). With 5 bases removed from V and 1 base from J, the gap between germline ends came to 21 bases. Germline V gene data show CDR1 as SGHTA and CDR2 as FQGNSA. The CDR3 is made up of 17 amino acids. The CDR3 reads CASSPAASGLLSYEQYF. CDR3 in DNA: TGTGCCAGCAGCCCGGCTGCGTCAGGGTTGCTATCCTACGAGCAGTACTTC.

V usage is TRBV7-1 and J usage is TRBJ1-1, with a tentative D call TRBD1 (6 bases). TRBV7-1 is labeled an ORF, and its function is uncertain. CDR3 length equals 16 residues. The V and J ends lost 2 bases and 4 bases respectively, with 17 bases between them. In DNA, the CDR3 is TGTGCCAGCAGCTCACCACCGCGGGGAGGGGGCACTGAAGCTTTCTTT. Protein sequence: CASSSPPRGGGTEAFF.

The CDR3 here is CASSQRDISGIPPLGANVLTF. The DNA of the CDR3 is TGTGCCAGCAGCCAAAGAGACATCTCGGGAATACCCCCACTGGGGGCCAACGTCCTGACTTTC. This chain joins TRBV5-6 and TRBJ2-6; D might be TRBD2 (5 bases). CDR1 and CDR2 from the germline V gene are SGHDT and YYEEEE. Trimming took 4 bases from V and 4 from J, leaving 30 bases between them. CDR3 length: 21 residues.

The genes are TRBV15 and TRBJ2-5; a weak D match, TRBD2 (6 bases). V was cut by 5 bases and J by 1 base, with 11 bases left in between. Germline assignment: CDR1 LNHNV and CDR2 YYDKDF (reference sequence). The CDR3 is 14 residues long. The CDR3 is CATSSGSSQETQYF. CDR3 bases: TGTGCCACCAGCTCCGGGAGTAGCCAAGAGACCCAGTACTTC.

This clonotype has a handful of counts. This could be a read error, since a much larger clone is one nucleotide away. The chain has TRBV15 and TRBJ1-3; D uncertain. V shed 0 bases and J shed 2 bases, with 11 bases lying between them. This CDR3 spans 16 amino acids. Germline values: CDR1 LNHNV, CDR2 YYDKDF (reference sequence). CDR3 sequence: CATSRDTQPPGNTIYF. CDR3 coding DNA: TGTGCCACCAGCAGAGATACACAGCCCCCTGGAAACACCATATATTTT.

This chain joins TRBV7-9 and TRBJ1-1; a weak D match, TRBD1 (5 bases). The CDR3 length is 15 residues. V dropped 3 bases and J dropped 3 bases, with 14 bases sitting between them. CDR1 and CDR2 from the germline V gene are SEHNR and FQNEAQ (reference sequence). CDR3 in DNA: TGTGCCAGCAGCTTCTACTCTCTAGGGGACACTGAAGCTTTCTTT. Translated: CASSFYSLGDTEAFF.

This clonotype was observed once. A much larger clone is a single base away; this may be a read error. The rearrangement joins TRBV6-1 to TRBJ1-5; D may be TRBD1 (6 bases). Germline loops: CDR1 MNHNS, CDR2 SASEGT. The length of the CDR3 is 12 residues. V was clipped by 8 bases and J by 8 bases, with 13 bases between them. This chain's CDR3 is CASHQGMEPQHF. CDR3 DNA: TGTGCCAGCCATCAGGGGATGGAGCCCCAGCATTTT.

This clonotype was counted ten times or more. CDR3 amino acids: CASSERGLDTEAFF. DNA of the CDR3: TGTGCCAGCAGTGAGCGGGGGCTGGACACTGAAGCTTTCTTT. The rearrangement joins TRBV2 to TRBJ1-1, with D possibly being TRBD1 (6 bases). Germline V gives CDR1 SNHLY, CDR2 FYNNEI. Trimming removed 3 bases at V and 3 bases at J, with 11 bases between. The CDR3 spans 14 residues.

Regarding this clonotype: At one end the junction does not follow the germline gene, possibly because of a read error. The gene calls are TRBV10-3 and TRBJ2-7; no firm D call. The germline gives CDR1 ENHRY, CDR2 SYGVKD. The CDR3 contains 12 residues. The CDR3 reads CATASETYERYF. The CDR3 nucleotides read TGTGCCACCGCCTCGGAGACCTACGAGCGGTACTTC.

This chain connects TRBV10-3 to TRBJ1-5, with D unclear. In germline, CDR1 is ENHRY, CDR2 SYGVKD. The CDR3 covers 16 residues. Trimming left V 3 bases short and J 6 bases short, with 18 bases between. In nucleotides, the CDR3 is TGTGCCATCAGTGAAGGGTCCTCGGGTGTTGGTCAGCCCCAGCATTTT. Its translation is CAISEGSSGVGQPQHF.

The chain has TRBV19 and TRBJ1-1, with 7 bases aligning to TRBD1. This CDR3 contains 15 residues. CDR1 is LNHDA and CDR2 is SQIVND in the germline V gene (reference sequence). Germline trimming cut 5 bases from V and 1 base from J; bases unmatched to any gene: 7. For the CDR3, the DNA is TGTGCCAGTAGTCCCGACAGGGAATGGAACACTGAAGCTTTCTTT. This translates into CASSPDREWNTEAFF.

This clonotype was seen ten or more times. The V call is TRBV19, the J call TRBJ1-1; possibly TRBD1 for D (6 bases). The ends were cut back, 2 bases at V and 1 base at J, with 8 bases in the middle. The germline V gene encodes CDR1 LNHDA and CDR2 SQIVND (reference sequence). The CDR3 is 14 amino acids. CDR3 DNA: TGTGCCAGTAGTATACAGGGGTCGAACACTGAAGCTTTCTTT. This encodes CASSIQGSNTEAFF.

This clonotype was detected a few times. This rearrangement joins TRBV12-3 or TRBV12-4 to TRBJ1-6; TRBD1 aligns across 8 bases. The CDR3 contains 16 residues. J gave up 14 bases and V 4 bases, and 16 bases lay outside the gene matches. CDR3 nucleotide sequence: TGTGCCAGCAGTTCATATTGGGGACAGGATGACCGCACCCTCCACTTT. It translates to CASSSYWGQDDRTLHF.